This entry concerns a single T cell receptor (beta chain). Clones were sequenced by immunoSEQ multiplex PCR, and TCRdb holds only the in-frame ones, with some missing. In the table there are about 140,000 clones, roughly four fifths of which are singletons. V lost 6 bases, J lost 7 bases, and 16 bases lay in between. CDR1 is MNHNS, CDR2 SASEGT, per germline. This CDR3 has 13 amino acids. The sample belongs to a study of cytomegalovirus exposure and HLA in healthy donors. The chain joins TRBV6-1 to TRBJ2-7; possibly TRBD1 for D (6 bases). The sample taken for sequencing was PBMCs. The TCR originated in a woman aged 25 to 39 in good health and CMV-seronegative. CDR3 DNA sequence: TGTGCCAGCAGCTCAAACAGGGTGGGGGAGCAGTACTTC. Translating it yields CASSSNRVGEQYF.